This T cell receptor (beta chain) was captured by sequencing in a study of blood T cells in healthy people across ages (dated by TCRdb to about 2015). At the level of the whole study: In model experiments, template switching captured roughly one uniquely barcoded TCR beta cDNA molecule for every two T cells. Four age groups were formed from the donors: young (average about 16 years), middle-aged (roughly 38), aged (roughly 58) and long-lived (around 80). Age-related changes in TCR beta repertoire diversity were measured in the study by deep sequencing normalized with unique cDNA molecular identifiers. To avoid experimental bias, donors of different ages were randomly spread across the sequencing lanes. Using the same blood draw, the study looked at two additional independent replicas of 1 million unique cDNA reads for two donors, one aged 18 to 30 and the other aged 80 or older. Beyond this particular receptor, the publication reports: As age increased, observed TCR beta diversity per million T cells dropped in a roughly linear way, and a significant reduction was already evident by age 40. Because profiling used bulk unsorted PBMCs, naive and antigen-experienced compartments could not be compared conclusively. A strong correlation was found between observed TCR beta diversity and the percentage of naive T cells measured by flow cytometry. Estimates of total diversity based on one million sequenced T cells were regarded as lower bounds and as underestimates. Because donor CMV infection status was unknown, age-related changes in expanded clonotypes were potentially confounded. Compared with the aged group, the long-lived group had more naive CD4+ T cells, fewer expanded clones and increased TCR diversity, suggesting age selection.

Relative to germline, V is 6 bases shorter and J is 10 bases shorter, with 14 bases between their ends. CDR3 length: 12 amino acids, cysteine to phenylalanine. The kept DNA is CDR3 alone, 36 bases in frame from the first base. CDR1 and CDR2 (MNHNY, SVGAGI) derive from the germline V gene (reference sequence). The roughly 39 donors, aged about 6 to 95 years, were systemically healthy Caucasian individuals from Russia. Each donor gave ten milliliters of peripheral blood, collected into EDTA-treated Vacutainer tubes. PBMCs were isolated by Ficoll-Paque density-gradient centrifugation, with at least 7 million obtained per sample. Trizol reagent was used to extract total RNA from the PBMCs, yielding at least 5.5 micrograms per sample. The percentages of naive CD45RAhigh/CD27high T cells were determined by flow cytometry on a PBMC aliquot from every donor. Libraries came from 5' RACE. Sequencing used an Illumina HiSeq 2500. A second PCR of about 7 to 12 cycles was run with a J-beta primer mix and a sample-barcoded 5' primer. A template-switch 5' adaptor carrying 12 random nucleotides introduced a unique molecular identifier onto each TCR beta cDNA molecule. At least 3 million CDR3-containing paired-end reads were obtained from each sample. First-strand cDNA synthesis was performed from all RNA using the Mint cDNA synthesis kit, with priming by a TRBC-specific oligonucleotide. All cDNA was treated with uracil-DNA glycosylase and then went through a first 18-cycle PCR with the universal primers M1SS and BC2_uni_R. Concerning the study's data processing: Normalization of each sample was performed by random selection of 1 million high-quality reads, each carrying a distinct molecular identifier. Reads with shared molecular identifiers were discarded instead of being binned into consensus sequences. CDR3 identification, clonotype clustering and error correction used MiTCR with a Q25 quality threshold and the strictest error-elimination algorithm. A nonparametric unseen species model using Euler transformation provided a lower-bound estimate of total TCR beta diversity. Starting from the raw public reads, TCRdb applied fastp trimming at Q25, assembled clones with MiXCR and retained in-frame beta chains. Rows merge per CDR3 protein into single entries with the most common DNA and genes. These V and J calls rely on TCRdb rather than the paper's analysis. The sample records 700,000 to 900,000 distinct CDR3 sequences, roughly 50% of which are singletons. The ten most abundant clones make up about 42% of the sample.

Remarks on this clonotype: No cognate antigen has been identified for it. Base qualities are not at hand, and no much larger clone is one base apart.

The clonotype originates from a man older than 75 in good health. The V and J genes are TRBV6-6 and TRBJ2-3, and perhaps TRBD2 as D gene, on 5 matching bases. The material sequenced was blood. The nucleotide sequence is given as TGTGCCAGCAGCCCCCGTGGAGGTGCGCAGTATTTT. Its protein reads: CASSPRGGAQYF.